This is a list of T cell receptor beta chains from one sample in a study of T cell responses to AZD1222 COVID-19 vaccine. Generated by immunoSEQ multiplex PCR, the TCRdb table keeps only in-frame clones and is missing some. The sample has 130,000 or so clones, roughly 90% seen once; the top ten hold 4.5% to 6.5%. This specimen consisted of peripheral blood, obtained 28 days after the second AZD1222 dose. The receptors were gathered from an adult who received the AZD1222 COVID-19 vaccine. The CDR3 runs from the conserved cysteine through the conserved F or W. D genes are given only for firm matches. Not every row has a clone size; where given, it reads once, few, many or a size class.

CDR3 protein: CASSPRLAEVDTQYF; CDR3 DNA: TGTGCCAGCAGCCCCAGACTAGCGGAAGTAGATACGCAGTATTTT; D gene: TRBD2; V gene: TRBV4-2; J gene: TRBJ2-3; clone size: NA
CDR3 protein: CASSVTSGRTQWDEQFF; CDR3 DNA: TGTGCCAGTAGTGTTACTAGCGGGAGAACTCAATGGGATGAGCAGTTCTTC; D gene: TRBD2; V gene: TRBV19; J gene: TRBJ2-1; clone size: NA
CDR3 protein: CASSQGRGEKLFF; CDR3 DNA: TGTGCCAGCAGCCAGGGGAGAGGCGAAAAACTGTTTTTT; D gene: NA; V gene: TRBV3-1/TRBV3-2; J gene: TRBJ1-4; clone size: NA
CDR3 protein: CASSVAPGGGADTQYF; CDR3 DNA: TGTGCCAGCAGCGTAGCACCCGGCGGGGGAGCAGATACGCAGTATTTT; D gene: TRBD2; V gene: TRBV9; J gene: TRBJ2-3; clone size: NA
CDR3 protein: CASSPRGLENTEAFF; CDR3 DNA: TGTGCCAGCTCACCCAGGGGGCTGGAGAACACTGAAGCTTTCTTT; D gene: TRBD1; V gene: TRBV18; J gene: TRBJ1-1; clone size: NA
CDR3 protein: CASSLGYLSGNTIYF; CDR3 DNA: TGTGCCAGCAGCTTGGGATACCTCTCTGGAAACACCATATATTTT; D gene: NA; V gene: TRBV5-5; J gene: TRBJ1-3; clone size: NA
CDR3 protein: CASSRNPGSNEQFF; CDR3 DNA: TGCGCCAGCAGCCGAAACCCGGGGAGCAATGAGCAGTTCTTC; D gene: NA; V gene: TRBV4-3; J gene: TRBJ2-1; clone size: NA
CDR3 protein: CASSVADRGGYGYTF; CDR3 DNA: TGTGCCAGCAGCGTAGCAGACAGGGGCGGCTATGGCTACACCTTC; D gene: TRBD1; V gene: TRBV9; J gene: TRBJ1-2; clone size: few
CDR3 protein: CASTNVPKNIQYF; CDR3 DNA: TGTGCCAGCACTAACGTACCCAAAAACATTCAGTACTTC; D gene: NA; V gene: TRBV12-3/TRBV12-4; J gene: TRBJ2-4; clone size: NA
CDR3 protein: CASSEPADRSTGELFF; CDR3 DNA: TGTGCCAGCAGTGAACCCGCCGACAGATCCACCGGGGAGCTGTTTTTT; D gene: NA; V gene: TRBV6-1; J gene: TRBJ2-2; clone size: NA
CDR3 protein: CACRDSPNSPLHF; CDR3 DNA: TGTGCCTGTCGGGACAGCCCTAATTCACCCCTCCACTTT; D gene: TRBD1; V gene: TRBV30; J gene: TRBJ1-6; clone size: NA
CDR3 protein: CASSQEKGGYTF; CDR3 DNA: TGCGCCAGCAGCCAAGAGAAAGGTGGCTACACCTTC; D gene: NA; V gene: TRBV4-1; J gene: TRBJ1-2; clone size: NA
CDR3 protein: CASSDLRTVPYNEQFF; CDR3 DNA: TGTGCCAGCAGTGATCTTAGGACAGTGCCCTACAATGAGCAGTTCTTC; D gene: NA; V gene: TRBV2; J gene: TRBJ2-1; clone size: NA
CDR3 protein: CASSYERLAGTNKGWDTQYF; CDR3 DNA: TGTGCCAGCAGTTACGAAAGACTAGCGGGGACAAATAAGGGCTGGGATACGCAGTATTTT; D gene: TRBD2; V gene: TRBV6-2/TRBV6-3; J gene: TRBJ2-3; clone size: NA
CDR3 protein: CAWNPGEGTEAFF; CDR3 DNA: TGTGCCTGGAATCCAGGGGAGGGGACTGAAGCTTTCTTT; D gene: NA; V gene: TRBV30; J gene: TRBJ1-1; clone size: NA
CDR3 protein: CATSRTRGNEQFF; CDR3 DNA: TGTGCCACCAGCAGAACCAGGGGGAATGAGCAGTTCTTC; D gene: TRBD1; V gene: TRBV15; J gene: TRBJ2-1; clone size: NA
CDR3 protein: CASSLAAPSNQPQHF; CDR3 DNA: TGTGCCAGTAGTTTAGCGGCCCCTAGCAATCAGCCCCAGCATTTT; D gene: NA; V gene: TRBV19; J gene: TRBJ1-5; clone size: NA
CDR3 protein: CSVSQGSLGGETQYF; CDR3 DNA: TGCAGCGTTTCCCAGGGGTCGTTAGGAGGAGAGACCCAGTACTTC; D gene: NA; V gene: TRBV29-1; J gene: TRBJ2-5; clone size: NA
CDR3 protein: CASSPLGDTEAFF; CDR3 DNA: TGTGCCAGCTCACCCCTGGGAGACACTGAAGCTTTCTTT; D gene: NA; V gene: TRBV18; J gene: TRBJ1-1; clone size: NA
CDR3 protein: CASSLDQSSYNSPLHF; CDR3 DNA: TGCGCCAGCAGCTTGGATCAAAGCTCCTATAATTCACCCCTCCACTTT; D gene: NA; V gene: TRBV5-1; J gene: TRBJ1-6; clone size: NA
CDR3 protein: CASSYSDRGFRTEAFF; CDR3 DNA: TGTGCCAGCAGTTACTCCGACAGGGGTTTTAGGACTGAAGCTTTCTTT; D gene: TRBD1; V gene: TRBV6-2/TRBV6-3; J gene: TRBJ1-1; clone size: NA
CDR3 protein: CASTTDRQETQYF; CDR3 DNA: TGTGCCAGCACCACGGACCGCCAAGAGACCCAGTACTTC; D gene: NA; V gene: TRBV2; J gene: TRBJ2-5; clone size: NA
CDR3 protein: CASSFLGLPEAFF; CDR3 DNA: TGTGCCAGCAGCTTTCTCGGGTTGCCCGAAGCTTTCTTT; D gene: NA; V gene: TRBV7-8; J gene: TRBJ1-1; clone size: NA
CDR3 protein: CASSSSRGIGAYGYTF; CDR3 DNA: TGCGCCAGCAGCTCTTCCAGGGGAATAGGAGCCTATGGCTACACCTTC; D gene: NA; V gene: TRBV5-1; J gene: TRBJ1-2; clone size: NA
CDR3 protein: CASSQLTGTGNTIYF; CDR3 DNA: TGCGCCAGCAGCCAGTTGACAGGGACTGGAAACACCATATATTTT; D gene: TRBD1; V gene: TRBV4-1; J gene: TRBJ1-3; clone size: NA
CDR3 protein: CASSLLSVGTEAFF; CDR3 DNA: TGTGCCAGCAGTTTACTGTCTGTTGGTACTGAAGCTTTCTTT; D gene: NA; V gene: TRBV28; J gene: TRBJ1-1; clone size: NA